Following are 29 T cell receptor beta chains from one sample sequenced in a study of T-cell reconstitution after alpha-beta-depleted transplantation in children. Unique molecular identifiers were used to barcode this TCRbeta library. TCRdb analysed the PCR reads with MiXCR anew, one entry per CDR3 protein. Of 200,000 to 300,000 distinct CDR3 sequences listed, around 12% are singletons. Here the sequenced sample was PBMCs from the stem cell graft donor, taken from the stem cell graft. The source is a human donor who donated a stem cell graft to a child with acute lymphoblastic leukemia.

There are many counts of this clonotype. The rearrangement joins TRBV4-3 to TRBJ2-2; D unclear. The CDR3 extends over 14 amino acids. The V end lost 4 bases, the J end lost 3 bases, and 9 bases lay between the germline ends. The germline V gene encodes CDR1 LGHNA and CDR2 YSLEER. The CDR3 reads CASSLHTYTGELFF. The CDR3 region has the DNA TGCGCCAGCAGCCTCCACACGTACACCGGGGAGCTGTTTTTT.

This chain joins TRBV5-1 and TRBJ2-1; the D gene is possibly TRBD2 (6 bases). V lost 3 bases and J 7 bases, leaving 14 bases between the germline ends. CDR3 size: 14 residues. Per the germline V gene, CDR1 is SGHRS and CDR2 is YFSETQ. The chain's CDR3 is CASSSHTGGNEQFF. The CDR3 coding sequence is TGCGCCAGCAGCTCGCACACCGGGGGAAATGAGCAGTTCTTC.

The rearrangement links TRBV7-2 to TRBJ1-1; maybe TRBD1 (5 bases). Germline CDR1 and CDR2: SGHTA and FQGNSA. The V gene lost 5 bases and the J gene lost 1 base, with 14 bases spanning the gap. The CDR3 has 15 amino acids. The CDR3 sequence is CASSPGTLGNTEAFF. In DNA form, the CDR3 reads TGTGCCAGCAGCCCAGGGACTTTGGGGAACACTGAAGCTTTCTTT.

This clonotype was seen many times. The CDR3 is CASSYQGKAQHF. In DNA form, the CDR3 reads TGTGCCAGCAGTTACCAAGGAAAGGCCCAGCATTTT. The rearrangement uses TRBV6-6 and TRBJ1-5; D not resolved. Deletions cut 2 bases from V and 11 bases from J, with 10 bases between. The V gene's germline CDR1 is MNHNY and CDR2 SVGAGI (reference sequence). The CDR3 covers 12 residues.

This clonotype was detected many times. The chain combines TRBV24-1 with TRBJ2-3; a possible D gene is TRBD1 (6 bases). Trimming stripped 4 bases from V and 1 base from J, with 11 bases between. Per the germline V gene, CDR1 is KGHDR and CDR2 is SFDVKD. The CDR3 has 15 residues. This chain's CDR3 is CATSEGTLGTDTQYF. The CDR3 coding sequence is TGTGCCACCAGTGAAGGGACATTGGGCACAGATACGCAGTATTTT.

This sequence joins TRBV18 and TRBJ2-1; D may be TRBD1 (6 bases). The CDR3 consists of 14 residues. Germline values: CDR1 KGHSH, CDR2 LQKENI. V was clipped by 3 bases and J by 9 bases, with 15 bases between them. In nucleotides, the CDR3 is TGTGCCAGCTCACCTACTAGATTACAGGGTGAGCAGTTCTTC. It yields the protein CASSPTRLQGEQFF. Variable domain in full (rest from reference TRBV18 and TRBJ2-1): NAGVMQNPRHLVRRRGQEARLRCSPMKGHSHVYWYRQLPEEGLKFMVYLQKENIIDESGMPKERFSAEFPKEGPSILRIQQVVRGDSAAYFCASSPTRLQGEQFFGPGTRLTVL.

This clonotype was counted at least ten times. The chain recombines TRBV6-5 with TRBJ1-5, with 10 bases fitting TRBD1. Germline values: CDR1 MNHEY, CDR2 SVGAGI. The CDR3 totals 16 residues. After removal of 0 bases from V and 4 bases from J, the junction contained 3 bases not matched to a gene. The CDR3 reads CASSYSRTGGNQPQHF. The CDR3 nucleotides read TGTGCCAGCAGTTACTCGAGGACAGGGGGGAATCAGCCCCAGCATTTT.

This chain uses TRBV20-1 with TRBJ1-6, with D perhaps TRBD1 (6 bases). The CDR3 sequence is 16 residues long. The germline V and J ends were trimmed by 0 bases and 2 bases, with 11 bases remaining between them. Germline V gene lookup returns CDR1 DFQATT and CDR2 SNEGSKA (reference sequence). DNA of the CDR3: TGCAGTGCTAGAGATCCGGACAGACCCTATAATTCACCCCTCCACTTT. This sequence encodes CSARDPDRPYNSPLHF.

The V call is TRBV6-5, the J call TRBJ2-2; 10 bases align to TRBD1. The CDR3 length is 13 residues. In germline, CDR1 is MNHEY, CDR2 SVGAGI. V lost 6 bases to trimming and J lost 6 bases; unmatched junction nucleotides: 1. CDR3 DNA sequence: TGTGCCAGCAGGGGACAGGGGCCCGGGGAGCTGTTTTTT. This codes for CASRGQGPGELFF.

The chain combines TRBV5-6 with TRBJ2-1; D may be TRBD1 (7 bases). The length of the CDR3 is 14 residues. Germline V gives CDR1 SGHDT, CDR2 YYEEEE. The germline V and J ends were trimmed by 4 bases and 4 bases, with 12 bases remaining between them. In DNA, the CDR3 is TGTGCCAGCAGCACTGCGGGACAGTACAATGAGCAGTTCTTC. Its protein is CASSTAGQYNEQFF.

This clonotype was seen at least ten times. This CDR3 reads CASSPNTEAFF. The CDR3 coding sequence is TGTGCCAGCAGCCCCAACACTGAAGCTTTCTTT. This rearrangement joins TRBV28 to TRBJ1-1; no clear D gene. This CDR3 spans 11 amino acids. The V and J ends lost 6 bases and 2 bases respectively, with 4 bases between them. Germline V CDR1 and CDR2: MDHEN, SYDVKM.

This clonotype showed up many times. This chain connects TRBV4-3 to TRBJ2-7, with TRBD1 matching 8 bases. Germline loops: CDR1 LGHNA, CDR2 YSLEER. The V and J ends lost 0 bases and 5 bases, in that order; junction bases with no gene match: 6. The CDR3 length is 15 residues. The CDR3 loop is CASSQDLGRGHEQYF. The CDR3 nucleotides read TGCGCCAGCAGCCAAGATCTAGGCAGGGGGCACGAGCAGTACTTC.

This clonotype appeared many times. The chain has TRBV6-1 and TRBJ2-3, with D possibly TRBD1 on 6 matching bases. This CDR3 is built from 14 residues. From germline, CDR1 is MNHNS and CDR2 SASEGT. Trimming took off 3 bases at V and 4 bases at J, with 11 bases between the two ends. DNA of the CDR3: TGTGCCAGCAGTGATACACAGGGCGCAGATACGCAGTATTTT. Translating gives CASSDTQGADTQYF.

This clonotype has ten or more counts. The CDR3 DNA reads as TGTGCCAGCAGCTTAGAAAGCATGGATGGGAGAAACACCATATATTTT. Encoded protein: CASSLESMDGRNTIYF. This chain connects TRBV11-2 to TRBJ1-3; D is unresolved. The CDR3 sequence is 16 residues long. V was trimmed by 0 bases and J by 5 bases, leaving 14 bases between them. Germline V lookup: CDR1 SGHAT, CDR2 FQNNGV. The full variable domain, completed using reference TRBV11-2 and TRBJ1-3, is EAGVAQSPRYKIIEKRQSVAFWCNPISGHATLYWYQQILGQGPKLLIQFQNNGVVDDSQLPKDRFSAERLKGVDSTLKIQPAKLEDSAVYLCASSLESMDGRNTIYFGEGSWLTVV.

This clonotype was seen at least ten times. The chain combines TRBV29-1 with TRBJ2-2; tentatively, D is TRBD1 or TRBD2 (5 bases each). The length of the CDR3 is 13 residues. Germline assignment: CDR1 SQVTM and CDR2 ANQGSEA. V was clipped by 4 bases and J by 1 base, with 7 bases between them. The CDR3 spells CSVGGRNTGELFF. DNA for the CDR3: TGCAGCGTTGGGGGGAGGAACACCGGGGAGCTGTTTTTT.

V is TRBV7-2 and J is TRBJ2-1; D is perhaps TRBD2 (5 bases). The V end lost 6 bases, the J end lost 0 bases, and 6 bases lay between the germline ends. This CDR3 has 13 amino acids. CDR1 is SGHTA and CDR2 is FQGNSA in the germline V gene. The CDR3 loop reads CASRSGSYNEQFF. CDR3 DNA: TGTGCCAGCAGGAGCGGCTCCTACAATGAGCAGTTCTTC.

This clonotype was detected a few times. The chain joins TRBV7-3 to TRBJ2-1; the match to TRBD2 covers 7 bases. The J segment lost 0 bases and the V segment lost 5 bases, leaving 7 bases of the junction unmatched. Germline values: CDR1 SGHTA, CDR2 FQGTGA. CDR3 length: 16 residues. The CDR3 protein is CASSPNGGSSYNEQFF. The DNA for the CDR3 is TGTGCCAGCAGCCCAAACGGGGGGAGCTCCTACAATGAGCAGTTCTTC.

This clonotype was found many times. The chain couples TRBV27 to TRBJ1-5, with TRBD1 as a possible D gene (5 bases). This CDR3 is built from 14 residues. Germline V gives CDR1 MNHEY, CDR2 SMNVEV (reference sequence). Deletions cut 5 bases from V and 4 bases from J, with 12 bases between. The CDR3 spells CASSPSQGNQPQHF. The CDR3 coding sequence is TGTGCCAGCAGTCCCTCTCAGGGAAATCAGCCCCAGCATTTT.

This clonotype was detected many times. CDR3 DNA sequence: TGTGCCAGCAGCGGACCTGGCGGGGGGCAGATGGTGGCCCAGTACTTC. Translation gives CASSGPGGGQMVAQYF. The chain has TRBV9 and TRBJ2-5; 8 nucleotides agree with TRBD2. J gave up 9 bases and V 3 bases, and 16 bases lay outside the gene matches. Germline CDR1 reads SGDLS; CDR2 reads YYNGEE. The CDR3 runs 16 residues. Variable domain in full (rest from reference TRBV9 and TRBJ2-5): DSGVTQTPKHLITATGQRVTLRCSPRSGDLSVYWYQQSLDQGLQFLIQYYNGEERAKGNILERFSAQQFPDLHSELNLSSLELGDSALYFCASSGPGGGQMVAQYFGPGTRLLVL.

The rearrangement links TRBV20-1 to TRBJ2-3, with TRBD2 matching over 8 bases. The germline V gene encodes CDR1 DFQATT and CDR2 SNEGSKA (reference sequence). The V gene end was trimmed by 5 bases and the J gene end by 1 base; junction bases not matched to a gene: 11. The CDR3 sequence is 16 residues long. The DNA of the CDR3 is TGCAGTGCTGGGCCGTACGGGGGGGCCGGCACAGATACGCAGTATTTT. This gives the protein CSAGPYGGAGTDTQYF.

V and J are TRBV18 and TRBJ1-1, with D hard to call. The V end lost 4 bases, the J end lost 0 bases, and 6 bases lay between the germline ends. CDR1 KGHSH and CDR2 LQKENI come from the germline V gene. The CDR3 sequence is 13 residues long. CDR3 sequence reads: CASSHELNTEAFF. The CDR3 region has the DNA TGTGCCAGCTCACACGAATTGAACACTGAAGCTTTCTTT. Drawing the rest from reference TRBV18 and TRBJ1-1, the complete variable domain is NAGVMQNPRHLVRRRGQEARLRCSPMKGHSHVYWYRQLPEEGLKFMVYLQKENIIDESGMPKERFSAEFPKEGPSILRIQQVVRGDSAAYFCASSHELNTEAFFGQGTRLTVV.

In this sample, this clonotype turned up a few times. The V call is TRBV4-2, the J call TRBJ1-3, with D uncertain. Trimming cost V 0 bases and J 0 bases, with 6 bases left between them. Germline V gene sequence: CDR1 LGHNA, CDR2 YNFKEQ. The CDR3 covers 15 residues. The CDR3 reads CASSQDRFSGNTIYF. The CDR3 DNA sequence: TGTGCCAGCAGCCAAGACAGGTTCTCTGGAAACACCATATATTTT.

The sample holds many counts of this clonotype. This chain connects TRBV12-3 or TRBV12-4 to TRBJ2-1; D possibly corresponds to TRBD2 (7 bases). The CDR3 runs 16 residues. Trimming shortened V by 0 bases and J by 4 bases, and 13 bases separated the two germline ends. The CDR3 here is CASSLARGGGYNEQFF. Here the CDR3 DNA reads TGTGCCAGCAGTTTAGCAAGGGGGGGGGGATACAATGAGCAGTTCTTC.

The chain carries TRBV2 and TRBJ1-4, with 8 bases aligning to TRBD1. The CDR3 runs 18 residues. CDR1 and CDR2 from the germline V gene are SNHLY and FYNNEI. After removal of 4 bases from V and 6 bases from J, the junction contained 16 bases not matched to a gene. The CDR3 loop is CASSGDPRTGFVDEKLFF. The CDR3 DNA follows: TGTGCCAGCAGTGGGGACCCCCGGACAGGGTTCGTCGATGAAAAACTGTTTTTT.

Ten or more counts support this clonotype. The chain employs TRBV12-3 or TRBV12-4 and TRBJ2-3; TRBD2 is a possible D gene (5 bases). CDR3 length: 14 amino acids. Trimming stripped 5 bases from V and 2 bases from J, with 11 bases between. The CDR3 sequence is CASSNWELTDTQYF. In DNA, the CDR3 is TGTGCCAGCAGTAACTGGGAGCTCACAGATACGCAGTATTTT.

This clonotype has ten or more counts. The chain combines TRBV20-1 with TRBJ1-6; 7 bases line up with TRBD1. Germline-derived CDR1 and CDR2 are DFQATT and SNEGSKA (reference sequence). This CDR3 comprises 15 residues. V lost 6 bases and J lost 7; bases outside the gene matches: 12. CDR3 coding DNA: TGCAGTGCCGGTTTCAACAGGGGCAGGAATTCACCCCTCCACTTT. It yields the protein CSAGFNRGRNSPLHF.

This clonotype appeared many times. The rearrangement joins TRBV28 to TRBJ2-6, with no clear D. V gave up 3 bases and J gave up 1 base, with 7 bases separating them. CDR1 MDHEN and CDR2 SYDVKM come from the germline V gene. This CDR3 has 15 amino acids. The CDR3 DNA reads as TGTGCCAGCAGTTTCCTTGGGTCTGGGGCCAACGTCCTGACTTTC. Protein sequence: CASSFLGSGANVLTF.

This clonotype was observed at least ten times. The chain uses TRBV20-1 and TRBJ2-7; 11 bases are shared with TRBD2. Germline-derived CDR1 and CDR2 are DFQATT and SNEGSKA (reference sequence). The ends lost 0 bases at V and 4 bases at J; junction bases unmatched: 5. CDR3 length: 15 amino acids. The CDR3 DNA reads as TGCAGTGCTAGAGATGGGGGACTAGCGGTATACGAGCAGTACTTC. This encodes CSARDGGLAVYEQYF.

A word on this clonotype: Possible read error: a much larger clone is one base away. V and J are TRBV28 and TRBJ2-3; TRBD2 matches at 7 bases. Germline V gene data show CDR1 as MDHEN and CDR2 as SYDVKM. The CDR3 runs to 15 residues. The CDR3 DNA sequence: TGTGCCAGCGGTTTTTCCGCGGGAGGCACAGATACGCAGTATTTT. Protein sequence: CASGFSAGGTDTQYF.